This T cell receptor (beta chain) was sequenced for a study of T cell changes during pregnancy in multiple sclerosis (dated by TCRdb to between 2018 and 2021). For the wider study: In women with multiple sclerosis, the researchers looked at how the T cell repertoire shifted as pregnancy progressed.

Library preparation employed the immunoSEQ multiplex PCR assay. TCRdb stores this immuneACCESS table with in-frame sequences only. Part of the clones is absent; in the studies checked, under half of the shortfall reflects unresolved V genes, and no reason is known for the rest. The sample table holds some 97,000 clones, of which approximately 90% were seen once. The ten biggest clones cover approximately 1.2% of the sample. There are 15 amino acids in the CDR3, from cysteine to phenylalanine inclusive. Just the 45-base CDR3 DNA is kept, in frame starting at base 1. V and J are truncated by 3 bases and 7 bases respectively, leaving an intervening sequence of 16 bases. CDR1 is given as LNHDA and CDR2 as SQIVND, both from the germline V gene (reference sequence). A note on this clone: This clone's antigen is unknown. Nothing much larger sits one base from this clone, and base qualities are not available.

Sequences were derived from peripheral blood, sampled in the second trimester of pregnancy. The chain is encoded by TRBV19 joined to TRBJ1-5; the D gene identity is not certain. The receptor comes from a female donor with multiple sclerosis, enrolled in a pregnancy study. The CDR3 region has the sequence CASSIKWPSRQPQHF. The DNA reads TGTGCCAGTAGTATTAAATGGCCATCTCGACAGCCCCAGCATTTT.